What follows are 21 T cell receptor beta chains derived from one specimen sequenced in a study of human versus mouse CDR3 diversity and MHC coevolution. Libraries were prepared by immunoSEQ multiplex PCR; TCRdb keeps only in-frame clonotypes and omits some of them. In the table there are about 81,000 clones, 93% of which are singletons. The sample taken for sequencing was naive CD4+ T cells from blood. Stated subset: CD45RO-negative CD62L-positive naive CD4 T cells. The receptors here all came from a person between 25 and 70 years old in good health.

The CDR3, as DNA: TGTGCCAGCAGCGTAGCTACAGGGTATGAGACCCAGTACTTC. Its translation: CASSVATGYETQYF. This rearrangement joins TRBV9 to TRBJ2-5; tentative D call: TRBD1 (6 bases). The V end lost 0 bases, the J end lost 5 bases, and 11 bases lay between the germline ends. There are 14 residues in the CDR3. Germline assignment: CDR1 SGDLS and CDR2 YYNGEE.

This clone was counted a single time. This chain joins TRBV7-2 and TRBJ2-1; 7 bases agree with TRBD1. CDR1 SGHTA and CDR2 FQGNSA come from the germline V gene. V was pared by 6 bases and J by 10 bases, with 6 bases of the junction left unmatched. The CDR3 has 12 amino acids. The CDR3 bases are TGTGCCAGCAGGGATACAGGGGAGGAGCAGTTCTTC. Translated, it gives CASRDTGEEQFF.

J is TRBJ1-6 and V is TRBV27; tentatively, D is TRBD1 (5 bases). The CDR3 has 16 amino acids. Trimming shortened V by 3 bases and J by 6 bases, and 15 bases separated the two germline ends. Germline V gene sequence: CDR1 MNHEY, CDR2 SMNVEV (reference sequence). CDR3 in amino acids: CASSFPPGLLNSPLHF. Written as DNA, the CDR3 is TGTGCCAGCAGTTTCCCGCCGGGACTGCTTAATTCACCCCTCCACTTT.

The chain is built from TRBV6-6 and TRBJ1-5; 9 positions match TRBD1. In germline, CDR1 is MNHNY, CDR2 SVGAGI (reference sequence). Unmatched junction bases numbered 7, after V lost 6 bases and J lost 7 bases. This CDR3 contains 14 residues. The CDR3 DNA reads TGTGCCAGCAGCTCAAACAGGGGGCAGCAGCCCCAGCATTTT. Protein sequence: CASSSNRGQQPQHF.

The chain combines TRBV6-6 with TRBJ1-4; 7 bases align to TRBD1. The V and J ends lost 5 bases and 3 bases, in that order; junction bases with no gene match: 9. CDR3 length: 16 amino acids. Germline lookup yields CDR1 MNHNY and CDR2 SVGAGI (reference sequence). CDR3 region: CASSRTGTASNEKLFF. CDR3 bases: TGTGCCAGCAGTCGCACAGGGACAGCCTCTAATGAAAAACTGTTTTTT.

CDR3: CASSNRDRVSGGYTF. CDR3 bases: TGTGCCAGCAGCAATAGGGACAGGGTTTCGGGAGGCTACACCTTC. V gene TRBV21-1 combines with J gene TRBJ1-2; the table names TRBD1, a call not compared with the DNA. TRBV21-1 is assigned pseudogene status. This CDR3 has 15 residues.

The CDR3 DNA sequence: TGTGCCAGCAGCTTAACAGGGGAGTTCTACGAGCAGTACTTC. This gives the protein CASSLTGEFYEQYF. The genes are TRBV7-2 and TRBJ2-7, with TRBD1 matching 7 bases. After removal of 2 bases from V and 3 bases from J, the junction contained 4 bases not matched to a gene. CDR3 size: 14 residues. CDR1 is SGHTA, CDR2 FQGNSA, per germline.

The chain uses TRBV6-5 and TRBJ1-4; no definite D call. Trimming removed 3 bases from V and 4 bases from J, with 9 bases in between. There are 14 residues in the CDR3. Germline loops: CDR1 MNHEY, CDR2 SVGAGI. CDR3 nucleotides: TGTGCCAGCAGTTATTCCGCGGGTAATGAAAAACTGTTTTTT. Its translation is CASSYSAGNEKLFF.

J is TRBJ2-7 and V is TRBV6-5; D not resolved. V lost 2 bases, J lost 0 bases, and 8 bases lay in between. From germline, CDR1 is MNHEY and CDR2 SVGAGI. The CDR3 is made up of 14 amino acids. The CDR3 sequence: CASSYQTPSYEQYF. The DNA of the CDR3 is TGTGCCAGCAGTTACCAGACACCCTCCTACGAGCAGTACTTC.

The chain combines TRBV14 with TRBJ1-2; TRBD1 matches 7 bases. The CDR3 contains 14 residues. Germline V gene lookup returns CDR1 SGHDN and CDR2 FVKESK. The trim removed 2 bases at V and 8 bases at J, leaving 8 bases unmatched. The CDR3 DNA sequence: TGTGCCAGCAGCCAACGAGGGGGCCCGGAGGGCTACACCTTC. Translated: CASSQRGGPEGYTF. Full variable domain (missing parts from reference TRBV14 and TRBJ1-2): EAGVTQFPSHSVIEKGQTVTLRCDPISGHDNLYWYRRVMGKEIKFLLHFVKESKQDESGMPNNRFLAERTGGTYSTLKVQPAELEDSGVYFCASSQRGGPEGYTFGSGTRLTVV.

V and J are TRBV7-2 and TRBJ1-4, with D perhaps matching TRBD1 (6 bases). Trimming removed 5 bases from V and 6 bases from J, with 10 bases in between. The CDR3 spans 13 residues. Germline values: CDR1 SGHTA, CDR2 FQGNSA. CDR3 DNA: TGTGCCAGCAGCAGGGGGGGAGATGAAAAACTGTTTTTT. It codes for CASSRGGDEKLFF.

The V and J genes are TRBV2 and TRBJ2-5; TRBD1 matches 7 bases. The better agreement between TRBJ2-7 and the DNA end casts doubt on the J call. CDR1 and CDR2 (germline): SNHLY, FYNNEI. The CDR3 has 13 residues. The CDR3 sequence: CASSRDRAYEQYF. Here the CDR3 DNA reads TGTGCCAGCAGTCGGGACAGAGCCTACGAGCAGTACTTC.

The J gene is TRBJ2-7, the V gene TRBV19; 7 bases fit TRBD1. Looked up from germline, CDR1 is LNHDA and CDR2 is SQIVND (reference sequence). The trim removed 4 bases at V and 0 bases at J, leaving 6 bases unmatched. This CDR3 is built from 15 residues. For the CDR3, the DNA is TGTGCCAGTAGTAGGGGACAGCCCAACTCCTACGAGCAGTACTTC. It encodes CASSRGQPNSYEQYF.

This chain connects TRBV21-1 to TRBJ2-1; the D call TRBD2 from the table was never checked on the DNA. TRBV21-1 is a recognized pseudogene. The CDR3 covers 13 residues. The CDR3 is CASSKHSSREQFF. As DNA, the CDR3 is TGTGCCAGCAGCAAACATAGCTCCCGGGAGCAGTTCTTC.

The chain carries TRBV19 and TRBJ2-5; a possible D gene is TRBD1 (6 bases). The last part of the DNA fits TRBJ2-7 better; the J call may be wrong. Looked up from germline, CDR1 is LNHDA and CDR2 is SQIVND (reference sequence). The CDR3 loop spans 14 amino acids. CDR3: CASSSSGHLYEQYF. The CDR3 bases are TGTGCCAGTAGTTCCTCGGGACATCTCTACGAGCAGTACTTC.

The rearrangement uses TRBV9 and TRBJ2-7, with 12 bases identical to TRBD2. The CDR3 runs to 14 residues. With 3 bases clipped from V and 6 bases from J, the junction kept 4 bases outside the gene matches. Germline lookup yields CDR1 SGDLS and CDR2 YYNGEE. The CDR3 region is CASSGLAGVGEQYF. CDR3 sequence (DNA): TGTGCCAGCAGCGGACTAGCGGGAGTGGGCGAGCAGTACTTC.

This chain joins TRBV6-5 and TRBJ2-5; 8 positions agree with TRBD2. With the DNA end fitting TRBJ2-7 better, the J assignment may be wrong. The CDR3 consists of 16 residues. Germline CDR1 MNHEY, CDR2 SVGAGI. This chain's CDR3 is CASSYSSGRRSYEQYF. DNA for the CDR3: TGTGCCAGCAGTTACTCCAGCGGGAGAAGGTCCTACGAGCAGTACTTC.

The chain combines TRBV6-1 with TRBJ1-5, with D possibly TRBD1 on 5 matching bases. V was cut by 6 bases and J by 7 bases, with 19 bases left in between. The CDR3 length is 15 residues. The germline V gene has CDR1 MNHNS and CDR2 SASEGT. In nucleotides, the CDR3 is TGTGCCAGCAGAGAGAATGTGGGGGGTGGACAGCCCCAGCATTTT. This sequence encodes CASRENVGGGQPQHF.

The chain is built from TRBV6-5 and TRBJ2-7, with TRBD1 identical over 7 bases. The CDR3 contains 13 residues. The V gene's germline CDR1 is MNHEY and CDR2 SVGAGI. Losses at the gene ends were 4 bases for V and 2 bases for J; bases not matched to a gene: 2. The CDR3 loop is CASSSTGPYEQYF. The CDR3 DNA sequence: TGTGCCAGCAGTTCGACAGGGCCCTACGAGCAGTACTTC.

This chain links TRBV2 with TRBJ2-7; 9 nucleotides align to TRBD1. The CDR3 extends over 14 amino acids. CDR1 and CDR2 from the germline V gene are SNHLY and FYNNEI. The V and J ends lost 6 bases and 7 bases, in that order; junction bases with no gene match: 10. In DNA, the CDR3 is TGTGCCAGCAGGGCGACAGGGGGAATGAGGGAGCAGTACTTC. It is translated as CASRATGGMREQYF. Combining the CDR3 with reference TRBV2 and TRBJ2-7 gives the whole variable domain EPEVTQTPSHQVTQMGQEVILRCVPISNHLYFYWYRQILGQKVEFLVSFYNNEISEKSEIFDDQFSVERPDGSNFTLKIRSTKLEDSAMYFCASRATGGMREQYFGPGTRLTVT.

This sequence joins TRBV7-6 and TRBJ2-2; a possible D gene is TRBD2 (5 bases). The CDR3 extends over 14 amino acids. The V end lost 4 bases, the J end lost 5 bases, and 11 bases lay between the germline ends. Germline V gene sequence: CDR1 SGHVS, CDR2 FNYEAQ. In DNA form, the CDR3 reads TGTGCCAGCAGCTCCACCCCGGGGACCGGGGAGCTGTTTTTT. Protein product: CASSSTPGTGELFF.